The 28 T cell receptor beta chains presented below share a single source sample, sequenced in a study of shared clonotypes between healthy human individuals. Sequencing was performed with immunoSEQ multiplex PCR; in TCRdb, only in-frame clones are kept and a portion is missing. The sample gives millions of clones, more than 85% of which show up once; under 0.45% is in the top ten. Sequenced sample: naive CD4+ T cells from PBMCs. Noted subset: CD45RA+ positively selected. These receptors all come from a man aged 18-30 years in good health. Some clones in this sample may be carry-over from other donors' samples.

The CDR3 bases are TGTGCCAGTCGGCCCCGGGGGGGGCAGGGGACTTCTGAAGCTTTCTTT. Translating gives CASRPRGGQGTSEAFF. The chain uses TRBV19 and TRBJ1-1, with D maybe TRBD1 (6 bases). From germline, CDR1 is LNHDA and CDR2 SQIVND (reference sequence). Trimming cost V 8 bases and J 6 bases, with 25 bases left between them. This CDR3 region has 16 residues.

The chain combines TRBV30 with TRBJ2-1; D may be TRBD2 (6 bases). Germline V CDR1 and CDR2: GTSNPN, SVGIG (reference sequence). The CDR3 covers 14 residues. Trimming removed 0 bases at V and 4 bases at J, with 10 bases between. The chain's CDR3 is CAWSVGGIYNEQFF. The CDR3 DNA sequence: TGTGCCTGGAGTGTAGGCGGGATATACAATGAGCAGTTCTTC.

The chain employs TRBV28 and TRBJ2-7; D unresolved. Trimming took off 2 bases at V and 1 base at J, with 12 bases between the two ends. Germline assignment: CDR1 MDHEN and CDR2 SYDVKM. This CDR3 is 15 amino acids long. CDR3 nucleotide sequence: TGTGCCAGCAGTTTAGACGGAAGGCTTTCCTACGAGCAGTACTTC. It encodes CASSLDGRLSYEQYF.

The gene calls are TRBV5-5 and TRBJ1-5; D is unclear. Deletions cut 3 bases from V and 6 bases from J, with 13 bases between. This CDR3 region has 14 residues. Germline V lookup: CDR1 SGHKS, CDR2 YYEKEE (reference sequence). The CDR3 nucleotides read TGTGCCAGCAGCTCCCAGGTAGGGAGTCAGCCCCAGCATTTT. It codes for CASSSQVGSQPQHF.

This chain joins TRBV28 and TRBJ2-3; 12 bases line up with TRBD2. CDR1 and CDR2 (germline): MDHEN, SYDVKM. The length of the CDR3 is 15 residues. The ends lost 6 bases at V and 5 bases at J; junction bases unmatched: 6. This chain's CDR3 is CASSQTSGSRDTQYF. CDR3 sequence (DNA): TGTGCCAGCAGCCAGACTAGCGGGAGTAGAGATACGCAGTATTTT.

CDR3 bases: TGTGCCAGCACGCGAAGCGGGAGGCCCGCGGAGACCCAGTACTTC. Encoded protein: CASTRSGRPAETQYF. The rearrangement links TRBV9 to TRBJ2-5; 9 bases match TRBD2. Germline V CDR1 and CDR2: SGDLS, YYNGEE. This CDR3 comprises 15 residues. Losses at the gene ends were 6 bases for V and 5 bases for J; bases not matched to a gene: 11.

The V gene is TRBV7-9, the J gene TRBJ2-2; D is unresolved. The V end lost 5 bases, the J end lost 2 bases, and 12 bases lay between the germline ends. The CDR3 runs 15 residues. Germline CDR1 is SEHNR and CDR2 is FQNEAQ (reference sequence). The CDR3 bases are TGTGCCAGCAGCCCCACAGCGTTAAACACCGGGGAGCTGTTTTTT. This sequence encodes CASSPTALNTGELFF.

This chain connects TRBV7-2 to TRBJ2-2; 10 nucleotides agree with TRBD1. This CDR3 region has 14 residues. J gave up 9 bases and V 4 bases, and 5 bases lay outside the gene matches. Per germline, CDR1 SGHTA and CDR2 FQGNSA. Here the CDR3 DNA reads TGTGCCAGCAGCTCGGACAGGGGGAGAAGGGAGCTGTTTTTT. It is translated as CASSSDRGRRELFF.

V gene TRBV29-1 combines with J gene TRBJ2-1; no clear D gene. This CDR3 is built from 12 residues. Per germline, CDR1 SQVTM and CDR2 ANQGSEA. V was trimmed by 8 bases and J by 0 bases, leaving 8 bases between them. In DNA form, the CDR3 reads TGCAGCTTCCAAAGCTCCTACAATGAGCAGTTCTTC. This gives the protein CSFQSSYNEQFF.

The gene calls are TRBV6-1 and TRBJ1-1; D gene ambiguous. The length of the CDR3 is 13 residues. V lost 6 bases, J lost 6 bases, and 14 bases lay in between. Germline values: CDR1 MNHNS, CDR2 SASEGT. The CDR3 is CASSHPLIPEAFF. The CDR3 region has the DNA TGTGCCAGCAGCCACCCGCTCATCCCTGAAGCTTTCTTT.

V is TRBV7-9 and J is TRBJ2-7, with 8 bases matching TRBD1. The CDR3 extends over 15 amino acids. V trimming: 5 bases; J trimming: 12 bases; junction bases outside the gene matches: 18. Per the germline V gene, CDR1 is SEHNR and CDR2 is FQNEAQ (reference sequence). This CDR3 is CASSRGQGMGPNPYF. The CDR3 nucleotides are TGTGCCAGCAGCCGAGGACAGGGAATGGGACCTAATCCGTACTTC.

V is TRBV7-2 and J is TRBJ1-1; D may be TRBD1 (6 bases). The germline V and J ends were trimmed by 1 base and 8 bases, with 11 bases remaining between them. Germline CDR1 is SGHTA and CDR2 is FQGNSA. The CDR3 runs to 13 residues. CDR3 sequence: CASSLVRGREAFF. The DNA of the CDR3 is TGTGCCAGCAGCTTAGTGCGGGGGCGGGAAGCTTTCTTT.

The chain uses TRBV13 and TRBJ2-7; 10 positions agree with TRBD1. CDR3 length equals 15 residues. V shed 5 bases and J 3 bases; nucleotides not matched to a gene: 7. Germline V gene data show CDR1 as PRHDT and CDR2 as FYEKMQ (reference sequence). The CDR3 loop reads CASSQRGTGDYEQYF. CDR3 nucleotide sequence: TGTGCCAGCAGCCAACGGGGGACAGGGGACTACGAGCAGTACTTC.

This chain's CDR3 is CASRPEGYEQYF. DNA of the CDR3: TGTGCCAGCAGACCCGAAGGGTACGAGCAGTACTTC. V is TRBV6-6 and J is TRBJ2-7; D not certain. Deletions cut 6 bases from V and 4 bases from J, with 10 bases between. The germline CDR1 and CDR2 sequences are MNHNY and SVGAGI (reference sequence). The CDR3 is made up of 12 amino acids.

The J gene is TRBJ1-5, the V gene TRBV2, with a weak D call TRBD1 (6 bases). The germline gives CDR1 SNHLY, CDR2 FYNNEI. The length of the CDR3 is 15 residues. The V gene lost 6 bases and the J gene lost 1 base, with 13 bases spanning the gap. Written as DNA, the CDR3 is TGTGCCAGCAGGAACAGGGTAGGAAGCAATCAGCCCCAGCATTTT. The encoded protein is CASRNRVGSNQPQHF.

The chain links TRBV4-1 to TRBJ2-7; D gene ambiguous. CDR1 and CDR2 (germline): MGHRA, YSYEKL. The CDR3 totals 15 residues. Trimming shortened V by 1 base and J by 3 bases, and 13 bases separated the two germline ends. The CDR3, as DNA: TGCGCCAGCAGCCAAGGTGAAGGATATTTCTACGAGCAGTACTTC. Its protein product is CASSQGEGYFYEQYF.

The sample holds a few counts of this clone. Other nucleotide sequences from this sample produce the same CDR3. The chain carries TRBV2 and TRBJ1-5, with D uncertain. The V end was cut by 2 bases, the J end by 4 bases, with 6 bases between. The CDR3 length is 13 residues. Germline CDR1 reads SNHLY; CDR2 reads FYNNEI. The CDR3 DNA is TGTGCCAGCAGTGAACGAAAGAATCAGCCCCAGCATTTT. Protein: CASSERKNQPQHF.

This sequence joins TRBV18 and TRBJ2-3, with TRBD1 matching 10 bases. The CDR3 extends over 16 amino acids. V gave up 4 bases and J gave up 2 bases; unmatched junction bases: 6. From germline, CDR1 is KGHSH and CDR2 LQKENI. The CDR3 nucleotides are TGTGCCAGCTCACAACCGGGACAGGGGTCCACAGATACGCAGTATTTT. Translation gives CASSQPGQGSTDTQYF.

Only one count was recorded for this clone. V is TRBV18 and J is TRBJ2-7; 11 nucleotides match TRBD1. This CDR3 has 16 residues. Per germline, CDR1 KGHSH and CDR2 LQKENI. Losses at the gene ends were 5 bases for V and 5 bases for J; bases not matched to a gene: 11. DNA of the CDR3: TGTGCCAGCTCAGTTACTACCGGGACAGGGGGGGACGAGCAGTACTTC. It yields the protein CASSVTTGTGGDEQYF.

This clone was counted once. The chain has TRBV6-5 and TRBJ2-2; tentative D call: TRBD2 (5 bases). CDR1 MNHEY and CDR2 SVGAGI come from the germline V gene. CDR3 length equals 14 residues. V lost 2 bases to trimming and J lost 4 bases, with 8 bases between them. CDR3 DNA: TGTGCCAGCAGTTACGGACTGTCCACCGGGGAGCTGTTTTTT. It translates to CASSYGLSTGELFF.

Concerning this clone itself: Other nucleotide sequences from this sample produce the same CDR3. V gene TRBV9 combines with J gene TRBJ2-1; either TRBD1 or TRBD2 may supply D (6 bases each). The length of the CDR3 is 15 residues. The germline CDR1 and CDR2 sequences are SGDLS and YYNGEE. With 1 base removed from V and 0 bases from J, the gap between germline ends came to 8 bases. The CDR3 DNA reads TGTGCCAGCAGCGTAAGGGGGGACTCCTACAATGAGCAGTTCTTC. It yields the protein CASSVRGDSYNEQFF. Drawing the rest from reference TRBV9 and TRBJ2-1, the complete variable domain is DSGVTQTPKHLITATGQRVTLRCSPRSGDLSVYWYQQSLDQGLQFLIQYYNGEERAKGNILERFSAQQFPDLHSELNLSSLELGDSALYFCASSVRGDSYNEQFFGPGTRLTVL.

The chain couples TRBV10-1 to TRBJ2-2; perhaps TRBD2 as D (7 bases). In germline, CDR1 is WNHNN, CDR2 SYGVQD (reference sequence). The CDR3 extends over 18 amino acids. Trimming pared 2 bases from V and 1 base from J, leaving 17 bases between. CDR3 protein: CASSEPRGGGRNTGELFF. The CDR3 DNA is TGCGCCAGCAGTGAGCCGAGGGGGGGCGGCAGGAACACCGGGGAGCTGTTTTTT.

This sequence joins TRBV11-2 and TRBJ2-7; TRBD1 or TRBD2 may be the D gene (5 bases each). This CDR3 has 13 residues. V gave up 4 bases and J gave up 3 bases, with 10 bases separating them. Germline V gene data show CDR1 as SGHAT and CDR2 as FQNNGV. CDR3 in DNA: TGTGCCAGCAGCTCCCGTGGGGGCTACGAGCAGTACTTC. Amino acids: CASSSRGGYEQYF.

J is TRBJ1-3 and V is TRBV15; a possible D gene is TRBD1 (5 bases). The V and J ends lost 2 bases and 3 bases respectively, with 11 bases between them. The length of the CDR3 is 15 residues. From germline, CDR1 is LNHNV and CDR2 YYDKDF (reference sequence). Here the CDR3 reads CATSRNPGYGNTIYF. In DNA, the CDR3 is TGTGCCACCAGCAGAAACCCAGGGTATGGAAACACCATATATTTT.

The V gene is TRBV28, the J gene TRBJ2-7; perhaps D is TRBD1 or TRBD2 (6 bases each). Trimming pared 8 bases from V and 6 bases from J, leaving 17 bases between. This CDR3 spans 13 amino acids. CDR1 and CDR2 (germline): MDHEN, SYDVKM. The CDR3 coding sequence is TGTGCCAGCGGGGGGACACCAACGTCCGAGCAGTACTTC. The encoded protein is CASGGTPTSEQYF.

For the CDR3, the DNA is TGCGCCAGCAGCTTGGCCGGCATATTCCCCCAGTACTTC. It codes for CASSLAGIFPQYF. The chain is built from TRBV5-1 and TRBJ2-5; D remains ambiguous. The ends were cut back, 0 bases at V and 9 bases at J, with 12 bases in the middle. Germline V lookup: CDR1 SGHRS, CDR2 YFSETQ. The CDR3 covers 13 residues.

V gene TRBV15 combines with J gene TRBJ2-5; TRBD2 might be the D (6 bases). The CDR3 is 15 residues long. CDR1 and CDR2 (germline): LNHNV, YYDKDF (reference sequence). The V gene lost 5 bases and the J gene lost 7 bases, with 20 bases spanning the gap. For the CDR3, the DNA is TGTGCCACCAGCTCTCGCGCAGGTTTGGAGGGGACCCAGTACTTC. This translates into CATSSRAGLEGTQYF.

The genes are TRBV5-1 and TRBJ2-1, with 7 nucleotides matching TRBD2. J lost 9 bases, V lost 5 bases, and 8 bases had no gene match. Germline V gives CDR1 SGHRS, CDR2 YFSETQ. The CDR3 consists of 13 residues. The CDR3 sequence: CASSREGGGEQFF. The DNA of the CDR3 is TGCGCCAGCAGTAGGGAGGGAGGAGGTGAGCAGTTCTTC.